The TCR beta chain under discussion was sequenced for a study of vaccination and CD4 T cells after COVID-19. Sequenced with the Oncomine TCR Beta short-read assay was DNA taken from cultured CD4+ T cells. TCRdb re-derived calls from the PCR reads in MiXCR, one entry per CDR3 protein. The table lists some 15,000 distinct CDR3 sequences, around three fifths of them singletons. In regard to this clonotype: The antigen is unknown.

V dropped 1 base and J dropped 4 bases, with 19 bases sitting between them. CDR1 is DFQATT, CDR2 SNEGSKA, per germline (reference sequence). This CDR3 contains 16 residues. Treatment of the sample: approximately nine-day PBMC culture with coronavirus spike peptide pools or control peptides (ViraFEST assay). The rearrangement joins TRBV20-1 to TRBJ1-2; possibly TRBD1 for D (5 bases). Sequencing used CD4+ T cells from blood, cultured in vitro. This TCR came from a human donor who had recovered from COVID-19. In DNA, the CDR3 is TGCAGTGCTAGAGTTCCCCGTCCTGGGAGGGGCTATGGCTACACCTTC. It yields the protein CSARVPRPGRGYGYTF.